The 2 T cell receptor beta chains listed next were all sequenced from one sample in a study of OX40 agonist ivuxolimab in advanced cancers. Data came from immunoSEQ multiplex PCR; TCRdb stores just in-frame clones and leaves some out. The table has 25,000 to 30,000 clones, just under 85% seen once; the top ten hold around 27%. Material: CD4+ or CD8+ T cells sorted from blood, obtained in a trial of the OX40 agonist ivuxolimab. The receptor source for this set is an adult with an advanced solid tumor such as melanoma, head and neck, liver or kidney cancer.

The CDR3 spells CASSEVLANTGELFF. DNA for the CDR3: TGTGCCAGCAGTGAAGTATTGGCGAACACCGGGGAGCTGTTTTTT. The chain recombines TRBV2 with TRBJ2-2, with unresolved D. With 1 base removed from V and 0 bases from J, the gap between germline ends came to 6 bases. The germline CDR1 and CDR2 sequences are SNHLY and FYNNEI. The CDR3 has 15 amino acids.

The CDR3: CASSWEGSGTHEQFF. The CDR3 region has the DNA TGTGCCAGCAGTTGGGAGGGTAGCGGGACGCATGAGCAGTTCTTC. This sequence joins TRBV2 and TRBJ2-1; 8 nucleotides line up with TRBD2. This CDR3 has 15 residues. V dropped 5 bases and J dropped 8; count of bases not matched to a gene: 11. The V gene's germline CDR1 is SNHLY and CDR2 FYNNEI.